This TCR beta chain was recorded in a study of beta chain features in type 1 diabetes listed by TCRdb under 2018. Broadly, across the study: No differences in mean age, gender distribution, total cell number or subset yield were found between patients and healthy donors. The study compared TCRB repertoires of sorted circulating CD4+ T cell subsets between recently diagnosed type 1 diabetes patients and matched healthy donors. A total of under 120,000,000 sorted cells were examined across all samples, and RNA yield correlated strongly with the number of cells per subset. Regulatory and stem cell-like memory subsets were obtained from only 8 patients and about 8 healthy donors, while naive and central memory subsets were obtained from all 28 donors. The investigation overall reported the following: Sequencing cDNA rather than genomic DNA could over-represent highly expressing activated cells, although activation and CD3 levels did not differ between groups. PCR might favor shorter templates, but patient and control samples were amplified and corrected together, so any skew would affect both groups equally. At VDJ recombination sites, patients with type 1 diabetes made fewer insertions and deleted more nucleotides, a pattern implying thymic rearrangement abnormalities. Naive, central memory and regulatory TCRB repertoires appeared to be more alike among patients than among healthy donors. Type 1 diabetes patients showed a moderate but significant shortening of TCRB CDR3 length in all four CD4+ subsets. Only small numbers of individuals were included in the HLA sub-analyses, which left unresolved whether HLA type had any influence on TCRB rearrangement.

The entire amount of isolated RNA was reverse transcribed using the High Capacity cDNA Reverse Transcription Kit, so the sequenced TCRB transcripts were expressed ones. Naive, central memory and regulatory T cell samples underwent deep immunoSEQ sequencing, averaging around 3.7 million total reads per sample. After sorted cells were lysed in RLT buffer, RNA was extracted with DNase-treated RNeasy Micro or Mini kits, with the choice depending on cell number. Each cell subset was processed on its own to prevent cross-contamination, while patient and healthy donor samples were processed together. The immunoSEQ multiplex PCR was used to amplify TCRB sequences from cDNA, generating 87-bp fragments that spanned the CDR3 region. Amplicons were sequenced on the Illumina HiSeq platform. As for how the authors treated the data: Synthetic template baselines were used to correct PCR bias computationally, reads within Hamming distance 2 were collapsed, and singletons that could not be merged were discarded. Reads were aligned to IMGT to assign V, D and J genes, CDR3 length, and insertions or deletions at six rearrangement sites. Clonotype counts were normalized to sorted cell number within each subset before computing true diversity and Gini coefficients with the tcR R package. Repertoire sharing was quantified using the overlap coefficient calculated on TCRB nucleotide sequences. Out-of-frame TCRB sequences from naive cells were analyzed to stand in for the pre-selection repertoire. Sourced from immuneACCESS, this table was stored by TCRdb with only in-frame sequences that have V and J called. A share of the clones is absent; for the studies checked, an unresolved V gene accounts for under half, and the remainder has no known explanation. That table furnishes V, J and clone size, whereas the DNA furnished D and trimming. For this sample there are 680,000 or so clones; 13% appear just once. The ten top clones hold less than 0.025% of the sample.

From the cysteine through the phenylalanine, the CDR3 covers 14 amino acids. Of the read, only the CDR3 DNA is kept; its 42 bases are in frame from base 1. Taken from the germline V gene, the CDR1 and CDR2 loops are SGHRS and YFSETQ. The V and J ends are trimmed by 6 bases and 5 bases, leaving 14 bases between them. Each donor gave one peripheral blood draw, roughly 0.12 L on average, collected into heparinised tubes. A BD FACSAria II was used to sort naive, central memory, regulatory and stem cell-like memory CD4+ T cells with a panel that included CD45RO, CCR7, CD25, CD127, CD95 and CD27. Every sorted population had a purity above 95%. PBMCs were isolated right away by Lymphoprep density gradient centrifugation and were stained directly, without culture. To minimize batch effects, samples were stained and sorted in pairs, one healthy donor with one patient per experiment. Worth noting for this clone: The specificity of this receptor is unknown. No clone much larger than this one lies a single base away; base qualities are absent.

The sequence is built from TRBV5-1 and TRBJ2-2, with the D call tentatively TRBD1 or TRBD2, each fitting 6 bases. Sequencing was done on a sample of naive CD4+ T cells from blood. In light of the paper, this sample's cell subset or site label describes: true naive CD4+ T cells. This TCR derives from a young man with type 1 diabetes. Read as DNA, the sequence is TGCGCCAGCACCGTACAGGGAGGAACCGGGGAGCTGTTTTTT. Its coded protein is CASTVQGGTGELFF. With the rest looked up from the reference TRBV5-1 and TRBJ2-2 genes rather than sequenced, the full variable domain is KAGVTQTPRYLIKTRGQQVTLSCSPISGHRSVSWYQQTPGQGLQFLFEYFSETQRNKGNFPGRFSGRQFSNSRSEMNVSTLELGDSALYLCASTVQGGTGELFFGEGSRLTVL.